This entry lists 13 T cell receptor beta chains sequenced from one sample in a study of CD8+ T cells in alopecia areata. Once sorted, CD4+ cells from four or five patients yielded CD25+CD127- cells. Reverse transcription of extracted RNA yielded cDNA, which provided the sequencing template. Measured with immunoSEQ multiplex PCR; TCRdb has only the in-frame clones, and not every one. This sample has 37,000 or so clones, with 45% to 70% found just once. Sequenced: CD4+ Tregs sorted from blood. All receptors derive from a human donor with alopecia areata.

V is TRBV5-1 and J is TRBJ2-4, with TRBD2 identical over 9 bases. V shed 2 bases and J 0 bases; nucleotides not matched to a gene: 0. This CDR3 comprises 15 residues. Germline V gene data show CDR1 as SGHRS and CDR2 as YFSETQ. The CDR3 DNA follows: TGCGCCAGCAGCTTACTAGCGGGAGCCAAAAACATTCAGTACTTC. Translation: CASSLLAGAKNIQYF.

The rearrangement links TRBV5-1 to TRBJ1-2; D is possibly TRBD1 (6 bases). The CDR3 is 13 residues long. Per germline, CDR1 SGHRS and CDR2 YFSETQ. V was shortened by 4 bases and J by 4 bases, with 11 bases between the two germline ends. Here the CDR3 DNA reads TGCGCCAGCAGCCAACAGGGCGTCTATGGCTACACCTTC. Translated: CASSQQGVYGYTF.

This chain links TRBV7-2 with TRBJ2-7; tentatively, D is TRBD1 or TRBD2 (7 bases each). Germline V gene data show CDR1 as SGHTA and CDR2 as FQGNSA. The CDR3 spans 15 residues. Trimming took off 5 bases at V and 1 base at J, with 15 bases between the two ends. CDR3 amino acids: CASSPGRGRSYEQYF. In nucleotides, the CDR3 is TGTGCCAGCAGCCCAGGGAGGGGGCGATCCTACGAGCAGTACTTC. Based on the CDR3 plus reference TRBV7-2 and TRBJ2-7, the full variable domain is GAGVSQSPSNKVTEKGKDVELRCDPISGHTALYWYRQSLGQGLEFLIYFQGNSAPDKSGLPSDRFSAERTGGSVSTLTIQRTQQEDSAVYLCASSPGRGRSYEQYFGPGTRLTVT.

A note on this clone: One junction end disagrees with the germline gene, perhaps due to a read error. This sequence joins TRBV7-7 and TRBJ2-2, with TRBD2 identical over 9 bases. CDR3 size: 16 residues. The V gene's germline CDR1 is SSHAT and CDR2 FNYEAQ (reference sequence). Here the CDR3 reads CASSLGAGGSVGELFF. The DNA of the CDR3 is TGTGCTAGCAGCTTAGGAGCGGGGGGTTCCGTCGGGGAGCTGTTTTTT.

CDR3 DNA sequence: TGCGCCAGCAGCTGGCCCGGACAGGGCCCCGGGGGCAATGAGCAGTTCTTC. Protein: CASSWPGQGPGGNEQFF. The chain employs TRBV5-1 and TRBJ2-1; TRBD1 matches at 8 bases. The CDR3 loop spans 17 amino acids. Germline V gives CDR1 SGHRS, CDR2 YFSETQ. V dropped 3 bases and J dropped 6; count of bases not matched to a gene: 14.

This chain joins TRBV7-2 and TRBJ2-7, with TRBD1 matching 7 bases. The CDR3 consists of 13 residues. The V gene's germline CDR1 is SGHTA and CDR2 FQGNSA. V shed 5 bases, J shed 6 bases, and the junction held 7 bases outside the gene matches. CDR3 bases: TGTGCCAGCAGCGTTACTCACAGGGGCGAGCAGTACTTC. Its translation: CASSVTHRGEQYF.

This clone was observed once. In DNA form, the CDR3 reads TGTGCCAGCAGCCAAGACAGAGGACCCCAGGAGACCCAGTACTTC. This encodes CASSQDRGPQETQYF. V is TRBV4-2 and J is TRBJ2-5; no reliable D call. V lost 0 bases to trimming and J lost 5 bases, with 13 bases between them. Germline CDR1 and CDR2: LGHNA and YNFKEQ. This CDR3 contains 15 residues.

The V call is TRBV7-9, the J call TRBJ2-7; D gene ambiguous. The CDR3 is 13 amino acids. Trimming took 2 bases from V and 3 from J, leaving 8 bases between them. Germline V gene lookup returns CDR1 SEHNR and CDR2 FQNEAQ (reference sequence). CDR3 DNA sequence: TGTGCCAGCAGCTTATATCCGGACTACGAGCAGTACTTC. This gives the protein CASSLYPDYEQYF. The full variable domain, with the rest looked up from reference TRBV7-9 and TRBJ2-7, is DTGVSQNPRHKITKRGQNVTFRCDPISEHNRLYWYRQTLGQGPEFLTYFQNEAQLEKSRLLSDRFSAERPKGSFSTLEIQRTEQGDSAMYLCASSLYPDYEQYFGPGTRLTVT.

The chain carries TRBV6-5 and TRBJ2-3; TRBD2 is a possible D gene (5 bases). The V and J ends lost 7 bases and 6 bases respectively, with 17 bases between them. The germline CDR1 and CDR2 sequences are MNHEY and SVGAGI. The CDR3 has 14 amino acids. CDR3 coding DNA: TGTGCCAGCACCCCGGCAGACTATTTTGATACGCAGTATTTT. Its protein is CASTPADYFDTQYF.

This chain uses TRBV7-2 with TRBJ1-5, with D possibly being TRBD1 (6 bases). CDR1 SGHTA and CDR2 FQGNSA come from the germline V gene. V lost 5 bases and J 5 bases, leaving 16 bases between the germline ends. The CDR3 runs to 15 residues. The chain's CDR3 is CASSPEGGRDQPQHF. The CDR3 nucleotides are TGTGCCAGCAGCCCAGAGGGGGGGCGAGATCAGCCCCAGCATTTT.

The rearrangement links TRBV10-3 to TRBJ2-7; TRBD1 is a possible D gene (6 bases). The germline V gene encodes CDR1 ENHRY and CDR2 SYGVKD. The germline V and J ends were trimmed by 5 bases and 3 bases, with 8 bases remaining between them. The CDR3 is 12 amino acids. CDR3 DNA: TGTGCCATCAGTTCAGGGGACTACGAGCAGTACTTC. It specifies CAISSGDYEQYF.

The chain recombines TRBV7-9 with TRBJ1-2; TRBD1 matches 7 bases. Trimming at V came to 3 bases and at J to 6 bases, leaving 13 bases not matched to a gene. Germline V gene sequence: CDR1 SEHNR, CDR2 FQNEAQ (reference sequence). The CDR3 loop spans 16 amino acids. The CDR3 here is CASSFGQAGGENGYTF. The CDR3 DNA is TGTGCCAGCAGCTTCGGACAGGCGGGAGGAGAGAATGGCTACACCTTC.

The genes are TRBV2 and TRBJ2-5; no reliable D call. From germline, CDR1 is SNHLY and CDR2 FYNNEI. The CDR3 consists of 10 residues. Deletions cut 8 bases from V and 5 bases from J, with 6 bases between. Here the CDR3 reads CASGEETQYF. The CDR3 bases are TGTGCCAGCGGAGAGGAGACCCAGTACTTC.